This TCR beta chain is from a study of PD-1 blockade in classical Hodgkin lymphoma. In every patient, relapse followed autologous stem cell transplantation, while exposure to brentuximab vedotin differed. Generated by immunoSEQ multiplex PCR, the TCRdb table keeps only in-frame clones and is missing some. The table has about 11,000 clones, about 70% seen once; the top ten hold about 25%. This CDR3 contains 15 residues. Germline CDR1 is SGHRS and CDR2 is YFSETQ. Unmatched junction bases numbered 6, after V lost 0 bases and J lost 6 bases. Relative to its sample, this clone is medium-sized. The chain links TRBV5-1 to TRBJ2-1, with TRBD2 matching over 7 bases. The TCR was taken from a human donor with classical Hodgkin lymphoma. The sequenced sample was peripheral blood mononuclear cells (PBMCs), obtained at baseline. This CDR3 reads CASSLVAGEFNEQFF. The CDR3 DNA follows: TGCGCCAGCAGCTTGGTCGCGGGAGAGTTCAATGAGCAGTTCTTC.